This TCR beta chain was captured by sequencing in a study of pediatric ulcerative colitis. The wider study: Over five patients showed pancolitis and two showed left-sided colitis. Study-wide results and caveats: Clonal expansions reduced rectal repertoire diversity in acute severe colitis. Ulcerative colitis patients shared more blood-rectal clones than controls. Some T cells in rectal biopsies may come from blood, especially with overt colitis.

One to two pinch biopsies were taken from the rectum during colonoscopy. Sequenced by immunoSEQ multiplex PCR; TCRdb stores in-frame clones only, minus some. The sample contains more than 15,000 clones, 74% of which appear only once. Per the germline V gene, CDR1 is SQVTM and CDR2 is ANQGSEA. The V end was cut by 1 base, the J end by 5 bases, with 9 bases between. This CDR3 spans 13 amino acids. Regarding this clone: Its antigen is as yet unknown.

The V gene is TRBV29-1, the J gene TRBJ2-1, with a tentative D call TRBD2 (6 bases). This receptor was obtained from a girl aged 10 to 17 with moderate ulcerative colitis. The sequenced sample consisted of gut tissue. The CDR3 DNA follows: TGCAGCGTTGAAGGGCGGAGGGACAATGAGCAGTTCTTC. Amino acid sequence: CSVEGRRDNEQFF.